The 5 T cell receptor beta chains reported below all come from one sample, sequenced in a study of human T cells and chemical hapten exposure. Time point meaning: patch test 2, 6 weeks after DPC sensitization. The treatment was: therapeutic diphenylcyclopropenone sensitization with weekly scalp DPC. MiXCR, applied by TCRdb to the RACE reads, yields one record per CDR3 protein. The sample has nearly 55,000 distinct CDR3 sequences; more than 9% are singletons. The sequenced sample was whole blood, obtained in connection with sensitization to the hapten diphenylcyclopropenone (DPC). The source of these receptors is a woman in her 50s with alopecia areata. Some clones in this sample may be carry-over from other donors' samples.

The V call is TRBV18, the J call TRBJ1-1; D gene uncertain. The CDR3 is 13 amino acids. Trimming took 0 bases from V and 0 from J, leaving 2 bases between them. The V gene's germline CDR1 is KGHSH and CDR2 LQKENI. The CDR3 is CASSPPMNTEAFF. The CDR3 coding sequence is TGTGCCAGCTCACCACCGATGAACACTGAAGCTTTCTTT.

At least ten counts were recorded for this clonotype. The rearrangement links TRBV2 to TRBJ1-6; D gene uncertain. V lost 7 bases to trimming and J lost 6 bases, with 10 bases between them. The CDR3 is 13 amino acids. Germline V CDR1 and CDR2: SNHLY, FYNNEI. In nucleotides, the CDR3 is TGTGCCAGCATCGCGAATAGTAATTCACCCCTCCACTTT. It yields the protein CASIANSNSPLHF.

A few counts support this clonotype. Relative to the germline gene, one junction end is altered; a read error may explain this. The J gene is TRBJ2-7, the V gene TRBV2; TRBD1 agrees at 7 bases. Germline lookup yields CDR1 SNHLY and CDR2 FYNNEI. This CDR3 is 14 amino acids long. The CDR3 DNA reads as TGTGTCAGCTCACTCGACAGGGCCGACTACGAGCAGTACTTC. Protein sequence: CVSSLDRADYEQYF.

This clonotype was seen a few times. This chain links TRBV7-8 with TRBJ2-7, with D perhaps TRBD1 (7 bases). V was clipped by 4 bases and J by 3 bases, with 22 bases between them. The CDR3 covers 17 residues. CDR1 SGHVS and CDR2 FQNEAQ come from the germline V gene. CDR3 protein: CASSSTDPPQGGYEQYF. The CDR3 region has the DNA TGTGCCAGCAGCTCCACCGACCCACCCCAGGGGGGCTACGAGCAGTACTTC.

This clonotype has just a few counts. The rearrangement joins TRBV11-2 to TRBJ2-6; 7 bases line up with TRBD1. Germline CDR1 is SGHAT and CDR2 is FQNNGV. CDR3 length: 15 amino acids. Trimming took 5 bases from V and 2 from J; bases not matched to a gene: 3. CDR3 sequence: CASSPDRTGANVLTF. The CDR3 DNA reads TGTGCCAGCAGCCCGGACAGGACTGGGGCCAACGTCCTGACTTTC.